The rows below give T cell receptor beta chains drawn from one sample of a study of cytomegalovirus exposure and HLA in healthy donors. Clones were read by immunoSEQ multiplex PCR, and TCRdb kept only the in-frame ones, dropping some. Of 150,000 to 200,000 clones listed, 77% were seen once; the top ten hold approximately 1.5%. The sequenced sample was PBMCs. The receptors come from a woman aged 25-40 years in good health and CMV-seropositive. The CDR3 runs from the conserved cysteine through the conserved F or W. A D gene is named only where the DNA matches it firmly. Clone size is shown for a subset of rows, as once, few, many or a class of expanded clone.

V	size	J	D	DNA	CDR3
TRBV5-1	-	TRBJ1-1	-	TGCGCCAGCAGCTTGAGTCGGGACAAGACCTTGAACACTGAAGCTTTCTTT	CASSLSRDKTLNTEAFF
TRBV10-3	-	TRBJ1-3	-	TGTGCCATCGGAGGACAGAACTCTGGAAACACCATATATTTT	CAIGGQNSGNTIYF
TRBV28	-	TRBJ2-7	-	TGTGCCAGCAGTATTGCGGTAAGCTCCTACGAGCAGTACTTC	CASSIAVSSYEQYF
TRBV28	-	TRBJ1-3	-	TGTGCCAGCAGTGACATGACCTCTGGAAACACCATATATTTT	CASSDMTSGNTIYF
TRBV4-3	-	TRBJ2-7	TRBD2	TGCGCCAGCAGTCTCGACCCCCTTCTAGCGGGCAACTCCTACGAGCAGTACTTC	CASSLDPLLAGNSYEQYF
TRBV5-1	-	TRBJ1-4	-	TGCGCCAGCAGCTCCCTAGAGGCAACTAATGAAAAACTGTTTTTT	CASSSLEATNEKLFF
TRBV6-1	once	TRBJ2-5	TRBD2	TGTGCCAGCTCAATCCCGGGACTAGCGGCGGAGACCCAGTACTTC	CASSIPGLAAETQYF
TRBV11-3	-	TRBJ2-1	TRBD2	TGTGCCAGCAGCTTGGGACTAGCTTCCGATGAGCAGTTCTTC	CASSLGLASDEQFF
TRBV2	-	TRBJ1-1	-	TGTGCCAGCACATTTCTCACGGTACCGGGCACTGAAGCTTTCTTT	CASTFLTVPGTEAFF
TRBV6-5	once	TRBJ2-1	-	TGTGCCAGCAGGGCCCCCGGGGGCTACAATGAGCAGTTCTTC	CASRAPGGYNEQFF